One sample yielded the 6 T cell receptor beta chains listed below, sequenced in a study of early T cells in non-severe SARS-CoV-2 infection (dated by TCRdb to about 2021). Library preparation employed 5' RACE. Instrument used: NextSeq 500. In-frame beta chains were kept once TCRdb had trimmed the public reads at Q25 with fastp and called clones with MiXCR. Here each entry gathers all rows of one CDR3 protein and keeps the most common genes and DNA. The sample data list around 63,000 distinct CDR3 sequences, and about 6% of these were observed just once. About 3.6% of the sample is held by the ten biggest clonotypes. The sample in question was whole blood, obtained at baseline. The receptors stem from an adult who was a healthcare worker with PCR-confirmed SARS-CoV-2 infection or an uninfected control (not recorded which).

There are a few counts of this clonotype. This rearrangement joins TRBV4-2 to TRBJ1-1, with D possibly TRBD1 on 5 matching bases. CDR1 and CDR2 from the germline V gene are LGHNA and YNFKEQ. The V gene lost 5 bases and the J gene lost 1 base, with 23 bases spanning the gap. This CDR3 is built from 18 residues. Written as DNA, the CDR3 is TGTGCCAGCAGCTTATCACCGGACGGGGCGATCGGGAACACTGAAGCTTTCTTT. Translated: CASSLSPDGAIGNTEAFF.

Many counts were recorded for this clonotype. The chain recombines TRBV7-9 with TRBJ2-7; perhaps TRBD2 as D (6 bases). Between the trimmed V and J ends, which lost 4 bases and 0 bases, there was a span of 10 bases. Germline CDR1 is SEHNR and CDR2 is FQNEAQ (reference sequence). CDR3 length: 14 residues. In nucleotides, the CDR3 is TGTGCCAGCAGCTCTGTGGACTACTCCTACGAGCAGTACTTC. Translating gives CASSSVDYSYEQYF.

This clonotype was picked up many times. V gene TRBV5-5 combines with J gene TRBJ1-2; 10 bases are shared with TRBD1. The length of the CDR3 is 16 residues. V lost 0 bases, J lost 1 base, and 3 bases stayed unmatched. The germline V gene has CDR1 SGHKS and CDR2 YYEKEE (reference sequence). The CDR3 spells CASSLETGGYNYGYTF. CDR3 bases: TGTGCCAGCAGCTTGGAGACAGGGGGCTATAACTATGGCTACACCTTC.

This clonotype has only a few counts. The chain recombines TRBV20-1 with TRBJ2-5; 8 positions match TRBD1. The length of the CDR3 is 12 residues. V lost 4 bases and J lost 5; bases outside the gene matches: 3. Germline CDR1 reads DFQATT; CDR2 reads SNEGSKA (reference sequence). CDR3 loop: CSATRQGETQYF. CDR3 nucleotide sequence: TGCAGTGCTACCCGACAGGGGGAGACCCAGTACTTC.

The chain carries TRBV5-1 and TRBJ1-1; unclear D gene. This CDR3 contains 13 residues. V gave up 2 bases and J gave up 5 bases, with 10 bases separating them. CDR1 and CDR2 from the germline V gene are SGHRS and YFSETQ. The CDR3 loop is CASSFASQTEAFF. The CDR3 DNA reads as TGCGCCAGCAGCTTCGCGTCCCAAACTGAAGCTTTCTTT.

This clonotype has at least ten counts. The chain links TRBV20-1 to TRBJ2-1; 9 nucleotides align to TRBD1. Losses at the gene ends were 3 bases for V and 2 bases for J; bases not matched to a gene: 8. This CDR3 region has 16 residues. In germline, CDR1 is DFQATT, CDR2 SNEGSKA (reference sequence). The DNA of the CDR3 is TGCAGTGCTAGTAGATTCTGGGACAGGGCCTACAATGAGCAGTTCTTC. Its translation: CSASRFWDRAYNEQFF.